These 29 T cell receptor beta chains originate from one sample sequenced in a study of shared clonotypes between healthy human individuals. The method was immunoSEQ multiplex PCR; TCRdb's version includes in-frame clones alone and lacks a portion of them. The repertoire holds roughly 1,000,000 clones, around 78% seen once, with 0.5% to 0.65% in the top ten. The sample taken for sequencing was memory CD4+ T cells from PBMCs. Subset reported: CD45RA-negative fraction. The receptor source for this set is a man aged 18 to 29 in good health. Some clones in this sample may be carry-over from other donors' samples.

V usage is TRBV11-2 and J usage is TRBJ1-1, with 7 bases fitting TRBD1. The CDR3 spans 16 residues. Germline CDR1 is SGHAT and CDR2 is FQNNGV. The junction had 10 bases not matched to a gene; V was cut back by 4 bases and J by 2 bases. CDR3 coding DNA: TGTGCCAGCAGCTCCCGCCCGGGACAGTACAACACTGAAGCTTTCTTT. Translating gives CASSSRPGQYNTEAFF.

V gene TRBV28 combines with J gene TRBJ1-5; maybe TRBD1 (6 bases). Trimming stripped 6 bases from V and 6 bases from J, with 12 bases between. Germline V gene data show CDR1 as MDHEN and CDR2 as SYDVKM. This CDR3 comprises 13 residues. The CDR3 DNA reads as TGTGCCAGCAGGTTCAGGGGCACTCAGCCCCAGCATTTT. This translates into CASRFRGTQPQHF.

V and J are TRBV27 and TRBJ2-5; 9 bases are a match to TRBD2. Germline loops: CDR1 MNHEY, CDR2 SMNVEV (reference sequence). The CDR3 sequence is 17 residues long. V lost 7 bases, J lost 1 base, and 13 bases stayed unmatched. The CDR3 nucleotides read TGTGCCAGCAAAATTTCCGGGCTAGCGGGGTTCCAAGAGACCCAGTACTTC. Encoded protein: CASKISGLAGFQETQYF.

This clone was detected only once. J is TRBJ2-7 and V is TRBV7-6; 10 nucleotides match TRBD2. In germline, CDR1 is SGHVS, CDR2 FNYEAQ. This CDR3 contains 15 residues. V trimming: 5 bases; J trimming: 3 bases; junction bases outside the gene matches: 7. CDR3 nucleotide sequence: TGTGCCAGCAGCCCCACTAGCGGGGCTGTCTACGAGCAGTACTTC. This encodes CASSPTSGAVYEQYF.

The CDR3 bases are TGTGCCAGCAAGCGGGGACAGACCGGAGAGACCCAGTACTTC. Its protein product is CASKRGQTGETQYF. This chain joins TRBV11-2 and TRBJ2-5; tentatively, D is TRBD1 or TRBD2 (7 bases each). Germline CDR1 is SGHAT and CDR2 is FQNNGV. V shed 7 bases and J shed 4 bases, with 16 bases lying between them. The CDR3 consists of 14 residues.

Of note for this clone: Additional DNA sequences in this sample encode the identical CDR3. CDR3 sequence reads: CASSLDGGSTDTQYF. DNA of the CDR3: TGTGCCAGCAGCTTAGATGGCGGGAGCACAGATACGCAGTATTTT. The chain uses TRBV7-8 and TRBJ2-3; a weak D match, TRBD2 (5 bases). This CDR3 region has 15 residues. Per germline, CDR1 SGHVS and CDR2 FQNEAQ. Trimming removed 1 base at V and 0 bases at J, with 8 bases between.

As to this clone: Different DNA sequences within this sample yield the same CDR3. The CDR3 loop is CASSLLAGADNEQFF. The CDR3 nucleotides are TGCGCCAGCAGCTTGCTAGCGGGAGCTGACAATGAGCAGTTCTTC. V gene TRBV5-1 combines with J gene TRBJ2-1; 10 positions agree with TRBD2. V gave up 1 base and J gave up 5 bases; unmatched junction bases: 3. Germline CDR1 SGHRS, CDR2 YFSETQ. The CDR3 loop spans 15 amino acids.

V usage is TRBV7-9 and J usage is TRBJ2-3; perhaps TRBD2 as D (6 bases). Trimming left V 5 bases short and J 1 base short, with 16 bases between. The CDR3 has 16 amino acids. Per the germline V gene, CDR1 is SEHNR and CDR2 is FQNEAQ (reference sequence). This chain's CDR3 is CASSPRGSGGTDTQYF. For the CDR3, the DNA is TGTGCCAGCAGCCCCCGGGGTAGCGGAGGCACAGATACGCAGTATTTT.

The gene calls are TRBV2 and TRBJ1-1, with 8 positions matching TRBD1. The CDR3 consists of 13 residues. The germline gives CDR1 SNHLY, CDR2 FYNNEI. The V gene end was trimmed by 11 bases and the J gene end by 10 bases; junction bases not matched to a gene: 15. The CDR3 sequence: CADSTGAVVSAFF. CDR3 nucleotide sequence: TGTGCCGACTCGACAGGGGCAGTAGTATCAGCTTTCTTT.

The chain employs TRBV15 and TRBJ1-1; possible D gene TRBD1, 5 bases. The germline V gene encodes CDR1 LNHNV and CDR2 YYDKDF (reference sequence). This CDR3 region has 15 residues. Trimming pared 1 base from V and 4 bases from J, leaving 13 bases between. Written as DNA, the CDR3 is TGTGCCACCAGCAGAGGCAGGGTACTAAGCACTGAAGCTTTCTTT. It encodes CATSRGRVLSTEAFF. Based on the CDR3 plus reference TRBV15 and TRBJ1-1, the full variable domain is DAMVIQNPRYQVTQFGKPVTLSCSQTLNHNVMYWYQQKSSQAPKLLFHYYDKDFNNEADTPDNFQSRRPNTSFCFLDIRSPGLGDTAMYLCATSRGRVLSTEAFFGQGTRLTVV.

The rearrangement links TRBV28 to TRBJ1-2; 7 positions agree with TRBD1. The CDR3 length is 14 residues. J gave up 3 bases and V 1 base, and 2 bases lay outside the gene matches. CDR1 is MDHEN, CDR2 SYDVKM, per germline. The CDR3 bases are TGTGCCAGCAGTTTATATGACAGGGACTATGGCTACACCTTC. It specifies CASSLYDRDYGYTF.

This clone was found once. V usage is TRBV19 and J usage is TRBJ1-3; D call uncertain. The germline V gene has CDR1 LNHDA and CDR2 SQIVND (reference sequence). Trimming pared 5 bases from V and 2 bases from J, leaving 7 bases between. This CDR3 is 13 amino acids long. In DNA form, the CDR3 reads TGTGCCAGTAGTTGGGGTACTGGAAACACCATATATTTT. Translated: CASSWGTGNTIYF.

The chain uses TRBV7-3 and TRBJ2-1; possible D gene TRBD2, 5 bases. CDR1 is SGHTA and CDR2 is FQGTGA in the germline V gene. V was pared by 4 bases and J by 8 bases, with 18 bases between. The CDR3 contains 15 residues. For the CDR3, the DNA is TGTGCCAGCAGCTCTACTCTAGCTACTCTCGATGAGCAGTTCTTC. Translated: CASSSTLATLDEQFF.

This clone was picked up one time. The rearrangement uses TRBV9 and TRBJ2-3; D gene unclear. Per the germline V gene, CDR1 is SGDLS and CDR2 is YYNGEE. This CDR3 region has 15 residues. With 1 base removed from V and 0 bases from J, the gap between germline ends came to 9 bases. The CDR3 DNA is TGTGCCAGCAGCGTACAAGTGGCTAGCACAGATACGCAGTATTTT. This gives the protein CASSVQVASTDTQYF.

Comments on this clone: A far larger clone is a single base away, which makes a read error likely. This chain links TRBV30 with TRBJ2-7; D might be TRBD2 (7 bases). V was shortened by 4 bases and J by 9 bases, with 19 bases between the two germline ends. CDR1 and CDR2 from the germline V gene are GTSNPN and SVGIG (reference sequence). The CDR3 covers 13 residues. CDR3 sequence: CAWNRGAGLAQYF. The CDR3 bases are TGTGCCTGGAATCGGGGGGCCGGATTGGCGCAGTACTTC. The full variable domain, completed using reference TRBV30 and TRBJ2-7, is SQTIHQWPATLVQPVGSPLSLECTVEGTSNPNLYWYRQAAGRGLQLLFYSVGIGQISSEVPQNLSASRPQDRQFILSSKKLLLSDSGFYLCAWNRGAGLAQYFGPGTRLTVT.

The chain couples TRBV6-5 to TRBJ2-1, with a possible D match to TRBD2 (6 bases). V was shortened by 2 bases and J by 2 bases, with 13 bases between the two germline ends. The CDR3 sequence is 16 residues long. Germline-derived CDR1 and CDR2 are MNHEY and SVGAGI. The CDR3 sequence is CASSYRGTPPYNEQFF. In DNA form, the CDR3 reads TGTGCCAGCAGTTACCGCGGGACTCCTCCCTACAATGAGCAGTTCTTC.

V is TRBV25-1 and J is TRBJ2-7; D possibly uses TRBD1 or TRBD2 (6 bases each). The V gene's germline CDR1 is MGHDK and CDR2 SYGVNS. V lost 4 bases and J 1 base, leaving 14 bases between the germline ends. This CDR3 is 15 amino acids long. The CDR3, as DNA: TGTGCCAGCAGTGTCAGGTGGGGGGCATCCTACGAGCAGTACTTC. Protein: CASSVRWGASYEQYF.

In regard to this clone: This same CDR3 is encoded by further DNA sequences in the sample. J is TRBJ1-4 and V is TRBV25-1, with a possible D match to TRBD1 (5 bases). V was pared by 6 bases and J by 4 bases, with 9 bases between. The V gene's germline CDR1 is MGHDK and CDR2 SYGVNS. The CDR3 spans 13 residues. DNA for the CDR3: TGTGCCAGCAGGGGGCGCCTTAATGAAAAACTGTTTTTT. Amino acid sequence: CASRGRLNEKLFF. The full variable domain, with the rest looked up from reference TRBV25-1 and TRBJ1-4, is EADIYQTPRYLVIGTGKKITLECSQTMGHDKMYWYQQDPGMELHLIHYSYGVNSTEKGDLSSESTVSRIRTEHFPLTLESARPSHTSQYLCASRGRLNEKLFFGSGTQLSVL.

The gene calls are TRBV28 and TRBJ2-6; perhaps TRBD2 as D (6 bases). The CDR3 loop spans 16 amino acids. The V end lost 9 bases, the J end lost 0 bases, and 15 bases lay between the germline ends. Germline V gives CDR1 MDHEN, CDR2 SYDVKM. The CDR3 here is CASRPGDSSGANVLTF. CDR3 coding DNA: TGTGCCAGTAGGCCGGGAGACAGCTCTGGGGCCAACGTCCTGACTTTC.

This chain joins TRBV4-1 and TRBJ1-2; D not certain. Germline lookup yields CDR1 MGHRA and CDR2 YSYEKL. Trimming cost V 0 bases and J 2 bases, with 7 bases left between them. The CDR3 has 14 amino acids. The CDR3 sequence: CASSQDPMNYGYTF. In nucleotides, the CDR3 is TGCGCCAGCAGCCAAGATCCGATGAACTATGGCTACACCTTC.

To note about this clone: This could be a read error, since a much larger clone is one nucleotide away. The missing conserved phenylalanine or tryptophan at the end of this CDR3 makes a read error likely. This chain links TRBV29-1 with TRBJ2-7; no clear D gene. Looked up from germline, CDR1 is SQVTM and CDR2 is ANQGSEA. With 3 bases removed from V and 4 bases from J, the gap between germline ends came to 10 bases. The CDR3 has 12 residues. The CDR3: CSVEGNNYEQYS. CDR3 coding DNA: TGCAGCGTTGAGGGGAATAATTACGAGCAGTACTCC.

In nucleotides, the CDR3 is TGTGCCCTTGCCCGGGGCCCAGGGCCAGAGACCCAGTACTTC. Its protein product is CALARGPGPETQYF. V is TRBV5-4 and J is TRBJ2-5; D possibly uses TRBD1 or TRBD2 (5 bases each). The CDR3 consists of 14 residues. Germline V gene sequence: CDR1 SGHNT, CDR2 YYREEE (reference sequence). V lost 10 bases and J 4 bases, leaving 20 bases between the germline ends.

The chain joins TRBV28 to TRBJ1-4; D possibly corresponds to TRBD1 (5 bases). V lost 2 bases and J 8 bases, leaving 12 bases between the germline ends. The CDR3 is 14 amino acids. Germline V gene data show CDR1 as MDHEN and CDR2 as SYDVKM. CDR3 sequence: CASSLPTRDEKLFF. DNA for the CDR3: TGTGCCAGCAGTTTACCGACTAGGGACGAAAAACTGTTTTTT.

The J gene is TRBJ1-5, the V gene TRBV30; D perhaps matches TRBD1 (6 bases). This CDR3 spans 14 amino acids. V was clipped by 3 bases and J by 5 bases, with 14 bases between them. Germline lookup yields CDR1 GTSNPN and CDR2 SVGIG (reference sequence). The CDR3 nucleotides are TGTGCCTGGAGCTCGGACAGTACCTATCAGCCCCAGCATTTT. As protein: CAWSSDSTYQPQHF.

The chain couples TRBV5-1 to TRBJ2-2; D uncertain. The V end lost 0 bases, the J end lost 10 bases, and 13 bases lay between the germline ends. The length of the CDR3 is 14 residues. The germline CDR1 and CDR2 sequences are SGHRS and YFSETQ. The CDR3 sequence is CASSLVSRPSELFF. The CDR3 nucleotides are TGCGCCAGCAGCTTGGTTTCGCGGCCCTCGGAGCTGTTTTTT. Looking up the rest from reference TRBV5-1 and TRBJ2-2 gives the full variable domain: KAGVTQTPRYLIKTRGQQVTLSCSPISGHRSVSWYQQTPGQGLQFLFEYFSETQRNKGNFPGRFSGRQFSNSRSEMNVSTLELGDSALYLCASSLVSRPSELFFGEGSRLTVL.

The chain recombines TRBV5-6 with TRBJ1-3; D uncertain. The CDR3 is made up of 15 amino acids. Germline CDR1 and CDR2: SGHDT and YYEEEE. Trimming took off 2 bases at V and 1 base at J, with 10 bases between the two ends. CDR3 in amino acids: CASSFRQHSGNTIYF. The CDR3 coding sequence is TGTGCCAGCAGCTTCAGGCAACATTCTGGAAACACCATATATTTT. The variable domain in full, completed from reference TRBV5-6 and TRBJ1-3, reads DAGVTQSPTHLIKTRGQQVTLRCSPKSGHDTVSWYQQALGQGPQFIFQYYEEEERQRGNFPDRFSGHQFPNYSSELNVNALLLGDSALYLCASSFRQHSGNTIYFGEGSWLTVV.

This clone was detected only a few times. The gene calls are TRBV28 and TRBJ1-3; the D is unclear. CDR3 length equals 13 residues. Germline-derived CDR1 and CDR2 are MDHEN and SYDVKM. The V and J ends lost 5 bases and 2 bases respectively, with 7 bases between them. CDR3 in amino acids: CASSPGAGNTIYF. In DNA form, the CDR3 reads TGTGCCAGCAGTCCCGGGGCTGGAAACACCATATATTTT.

The chain recombines TRBV28 with TRBJ2-3, with D tentatively TRBD2 (6 bases). Germline CDR1 reads MDHEN; CDR2 reads SYDVKM. The germline V and J ends were trimmed by 7 bases and 2 bases, with 13 bases remaining between them. CDR3 length: 14 amino acids. The CDR3 protein is CASTDRGNTDTQYF. Written as DNA, the CDR3 is TGTGCCAGCACCGATCGCGGGAACACAGATACGCAGTATTTT.

The chain couples TRBV2 to TRBJ1-1; 9 positions agree with TRBD1. Germline V CDR1 and CDR2: SNHLY, FYNNEI. V lost 8 bases and J lost 5; bases outside the gene matches: 6. CDR3 size: 13 residues. This chain's CDR3 is CASRGGQGTEAFF. The CDR3 DNA reads TGTGCCAGCCGAGGGGGACAGGGAACTGAAGCTTTCTTT.